The clone carrying this TCR beta chain was seen only once. V dropped 2 bases and J dropped 8 bases, with 13 bases sitting between them. Germline-derived CDR1 and CDR2 are SNHLY and FYNNEI. This CDR3 comprises 14 residues. The source of the sample is a study of T cell responses to AZD1222 COVID-19 vaccine. Measured with immunoSEQ multiplex PCR; TCRdb has only the in-frame clones, and not every one. The repertoire holds tens of thousands of clones, with roughly nine tenths as singletons. This clonotype originated in an adult in good health. Sequencing was performed on peripheral blood, taken on day 0 of AZD1222 vaccination. This chain joins TRBV2 and TRBJ1-3; D gene unclear. The CDR3: CASSERVTLDTIYF. CDR3 DNA sequence: TGTGCCAGCAGTGAAAGGGTCACTCTGGACACCATATATTTT.